The clone carrying this T cell receptor beta chain was seen many times. Its cognate antigen is unknown. Researchers made TCR beta libraries by using iRepertoire HTBI primers and running Arm-PCR on CDR3 regions. TCRdb recomputed calls from the multiplex PCR reads with MiXCR, one row per CDR3 protein. This table holds around 230,000 distinct CDR3 sequences, 15% to 20% found once. Specified time point: newly diagnosed GD, antithyroid drugs for less than 3 months. Isolated PBMC RNA provided the starting material for the TCR library. This entry is derived from a study of regulatory T cells in long-lasting Graves disease. Study at large: Antithyroid drugs had been taken by newly diagnosed Graves' patients for under 3 months. The study's findings and limits: Newly diagnosed disease favored TRBV20-1 and TRBJ2-1 over persistent disease.

V lost 0 bases to trimming and J lost 0 bases, with 15 bases between them. The V gene's germline CDR1 is SGHTA and CDR2 FQGTGA. The CDR3 has 17 residues. This TCR derives from a female donor with Graves disease. This sequence joins TRBV7-3 and TRBJ2-7; D gene unclear. The specimen comprised peripheral blood mononuclear cells (PBMCs), sampled at new diagnosis, from a patient treated with antithyroid drugs. CDR3 amino acids: CASSLTTSAYLSYEQYF. The CDR3 DNA is TGTGCCAGCAGCTTAACGACAAGCGCTTACCTCTCCTACGAGCAGTACTTC.